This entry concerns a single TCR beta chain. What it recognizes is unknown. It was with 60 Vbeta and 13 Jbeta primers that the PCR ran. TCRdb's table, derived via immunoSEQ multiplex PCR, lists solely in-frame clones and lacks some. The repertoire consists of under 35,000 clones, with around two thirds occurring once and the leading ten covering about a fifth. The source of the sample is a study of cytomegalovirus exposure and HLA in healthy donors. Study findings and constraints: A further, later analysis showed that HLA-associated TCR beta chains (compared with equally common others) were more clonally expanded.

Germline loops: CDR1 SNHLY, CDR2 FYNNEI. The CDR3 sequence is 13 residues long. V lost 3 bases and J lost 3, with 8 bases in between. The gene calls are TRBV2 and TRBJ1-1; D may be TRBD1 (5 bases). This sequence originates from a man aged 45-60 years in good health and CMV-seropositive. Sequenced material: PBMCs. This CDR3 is CASSERGHTEAFF. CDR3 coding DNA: TGTGCCAGCAGTGAGCGGGGCCACACTGAAGCTTTCTTT.